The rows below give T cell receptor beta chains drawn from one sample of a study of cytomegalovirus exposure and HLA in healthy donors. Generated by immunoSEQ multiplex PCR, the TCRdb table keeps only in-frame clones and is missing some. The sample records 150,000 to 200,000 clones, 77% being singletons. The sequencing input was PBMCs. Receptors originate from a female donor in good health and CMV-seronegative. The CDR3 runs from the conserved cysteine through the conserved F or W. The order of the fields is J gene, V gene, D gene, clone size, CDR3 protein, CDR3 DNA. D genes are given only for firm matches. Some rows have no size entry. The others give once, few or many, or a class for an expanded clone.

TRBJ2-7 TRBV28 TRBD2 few CASNGGSSYEQYF TGTGCCAGCAATGGCGGGAGCTCCTACGAGCAGTACTTC
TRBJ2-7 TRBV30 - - CAWSTRGAAYEQYF TGTGCCTGGAGTACCAGGGGGGCAGCCTACGAGCAGTACTTC
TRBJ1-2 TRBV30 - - CAWSVGGSYGYTF TGTGCCTGGAGTGTTGGGGGCAGCTATGGCTACACCTTC
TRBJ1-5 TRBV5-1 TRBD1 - CASSLDGTGDQPQHF TGCGCCAGCAGCTTGGACGGGACAGGGGATCAGCCCCAGCATTTT
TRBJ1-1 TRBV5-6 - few CASSFLDLDSVNTEAFF TGTGCCAGCAGCTTTTTGGATCTCGACAGCGTTAACACTGAAGCTTTCTTT
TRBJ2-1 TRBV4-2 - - CASSQDPLYNEQFF TGTGCCAGCAGCCAAGATCCCTTATACAATGAGCAGTTCTTC
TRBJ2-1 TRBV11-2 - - CASSLGSYNEQFF TGTGCCAGCAGCTTAGGGAGTTACAATGAGCAGTTCTTC
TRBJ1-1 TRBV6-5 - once CASSSGLLGGAFF TGTGCCAGCAGTTCCGGACTCCTCGGTGGGGCTTTCTTT
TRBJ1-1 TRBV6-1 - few CATHWEGLNTEAFF TGTGCCACCCATTGGGAGGGGTTGAACACTGAAGCTTTCTTT
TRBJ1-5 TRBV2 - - CASTAGNNQPQHF TGTGCCAGCACTGCAGGGAACAATCAGCCCCAGCATTTT
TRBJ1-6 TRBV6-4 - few CASSAEGEGNSPLHF TGTGCCAGCAGTGCAGAGGGGGAAGGTAATTCACCCCTCCACTTT
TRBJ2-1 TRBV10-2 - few CASSDTSWGDEQFF TGCGCCAGCAGTGATACGTCGTGGGGCGATGAGCAGTTCTTC
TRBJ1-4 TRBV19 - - CASIPSRGASGEKLFF TGTGCCAGTATCCCCTCACGGGGGGCTTCTGGTGAAAAACTGTTTTTT
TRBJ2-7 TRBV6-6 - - CASSYSRLHVSYEQYF TGTGCCAGCAGTTACTCACGACTTCACGTCTCCTACGAGCAGTACTTC